This TCR beta chain was profiled in a study of blood T cells in healthy people across ages. Study-level findings and limits: With donor CMV status unknown, expanded clonotype changes were possibly confounded. Diversity estimates drawn from one million T cells were deemed underestimates.

Between the trimmed V and J ends, which lost 1 base and 7 bases, there was a span of 13 bases. Germline-derived CDR1 and CDR2 are LGHNA and YSLEER. There are 14 residues in the CDR3. It was with a sample-barcoded 5' primer and a J-beta primer mix that a second PCR of roughly 6 to 12 cycles was run. TCRdb re-called the 5' RACE reads with MiXCR, one entry per CDR3 protein. Among around 900,000 distinct CDR3 sequences, roughly 51% were seen once, and the ten largest hold about 22%. To note about this clonotype: Its antigen remains unidentified.

The chain has TRBV4-3 and TRBJ1-2; D is uncertain. The clonotype originates from a woman in her fifties or sixties in good health. Material: blood. In DNA form, the CDR3 reads TGCGCCAGCAGCCAAGGGCGAACCTCCGCTGGCTACACCTTC. It specifies CASSQGRTSAGYTF.